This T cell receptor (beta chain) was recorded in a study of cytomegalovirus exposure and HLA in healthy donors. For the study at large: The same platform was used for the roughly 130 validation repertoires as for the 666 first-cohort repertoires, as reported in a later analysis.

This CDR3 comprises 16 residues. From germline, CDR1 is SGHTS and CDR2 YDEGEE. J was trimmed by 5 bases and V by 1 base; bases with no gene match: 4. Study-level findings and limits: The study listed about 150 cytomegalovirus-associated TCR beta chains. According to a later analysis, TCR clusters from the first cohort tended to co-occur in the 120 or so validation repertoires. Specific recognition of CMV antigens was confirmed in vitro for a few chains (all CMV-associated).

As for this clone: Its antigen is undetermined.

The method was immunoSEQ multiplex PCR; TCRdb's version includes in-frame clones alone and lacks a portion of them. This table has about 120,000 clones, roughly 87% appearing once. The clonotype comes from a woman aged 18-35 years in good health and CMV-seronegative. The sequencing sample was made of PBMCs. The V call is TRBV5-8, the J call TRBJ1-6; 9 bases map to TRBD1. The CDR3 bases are TGTGCCAGCAGCTTGCCCCGGACAGGGGATAATTCACCCCTCCACTTT. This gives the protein CASSLPRTGDNSPLHF.